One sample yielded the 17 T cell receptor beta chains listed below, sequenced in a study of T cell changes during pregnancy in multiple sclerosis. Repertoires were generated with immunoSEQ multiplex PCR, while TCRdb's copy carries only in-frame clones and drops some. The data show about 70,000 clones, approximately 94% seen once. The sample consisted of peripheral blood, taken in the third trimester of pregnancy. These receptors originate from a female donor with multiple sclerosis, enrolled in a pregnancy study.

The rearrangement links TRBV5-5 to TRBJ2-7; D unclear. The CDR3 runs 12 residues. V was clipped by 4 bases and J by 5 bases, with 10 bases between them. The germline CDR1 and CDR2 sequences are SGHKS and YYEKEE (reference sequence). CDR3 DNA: TGTGCCAGCAGCGCCACACCGAACGAGCAGTACTTC. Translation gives CASSATPNEQYF.

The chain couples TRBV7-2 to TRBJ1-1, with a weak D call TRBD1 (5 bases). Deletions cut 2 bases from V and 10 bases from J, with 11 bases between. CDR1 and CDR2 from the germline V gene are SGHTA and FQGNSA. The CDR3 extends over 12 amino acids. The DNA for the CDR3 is TGTGCCAGCAGCTTACGGGGGGGTGTAGCTTTCTTT. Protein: CASSLRGGVAFF.

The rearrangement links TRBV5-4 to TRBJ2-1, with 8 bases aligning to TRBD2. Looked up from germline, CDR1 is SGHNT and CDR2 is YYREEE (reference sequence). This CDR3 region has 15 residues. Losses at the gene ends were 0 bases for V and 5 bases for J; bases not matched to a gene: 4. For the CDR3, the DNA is TGTGCCAGCAGCTTGGTGGTAGCGGGGCACAATGAGCAGTTCTTC. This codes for CASSLVVAGHNEQFF.

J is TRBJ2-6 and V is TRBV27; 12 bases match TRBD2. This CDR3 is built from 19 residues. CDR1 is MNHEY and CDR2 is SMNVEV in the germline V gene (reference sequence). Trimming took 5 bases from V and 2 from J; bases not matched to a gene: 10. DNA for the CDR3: TGTGCCAGCAGTCCAAGTTCTAGCGGGGGGGCCCCTGGGGCCAACGTCCTGACTTTC. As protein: CASSPSSSGGAPGANVLTF.

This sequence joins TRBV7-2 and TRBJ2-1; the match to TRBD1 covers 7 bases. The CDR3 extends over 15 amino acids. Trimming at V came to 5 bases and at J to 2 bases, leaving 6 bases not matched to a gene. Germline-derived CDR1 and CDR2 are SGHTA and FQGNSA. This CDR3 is CASSPDRAAYNEQFF. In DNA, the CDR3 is TGTGCCAGCAGCCCCGACAGGGCCGCCTACAATGAGCAGTTCTTC.

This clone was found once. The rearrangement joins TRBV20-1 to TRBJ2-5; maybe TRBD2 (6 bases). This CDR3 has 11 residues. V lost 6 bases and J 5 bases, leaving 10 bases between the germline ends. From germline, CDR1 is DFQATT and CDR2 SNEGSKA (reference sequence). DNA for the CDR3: TGCAGTGCCTGGGGGGTGGAGACCCAGTACTTC. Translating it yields CSAWGVETQYF.

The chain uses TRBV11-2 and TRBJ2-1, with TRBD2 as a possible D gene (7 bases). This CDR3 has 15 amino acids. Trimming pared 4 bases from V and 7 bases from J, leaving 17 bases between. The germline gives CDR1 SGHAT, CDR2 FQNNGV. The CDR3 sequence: CASSSVGGPWNEQFF. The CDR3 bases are TGTGCCAGCAGCTCAGTGGGGGGGCCTTGGAATGAGCAGTTCTTC.

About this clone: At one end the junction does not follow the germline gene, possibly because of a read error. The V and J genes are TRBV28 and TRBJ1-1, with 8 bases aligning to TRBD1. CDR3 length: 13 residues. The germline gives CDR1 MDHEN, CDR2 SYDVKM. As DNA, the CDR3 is TGTGCCAGCAGTTTATGGGAGACAGGGGTCGGGCTCTTT. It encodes CASSLWETGVGLF.

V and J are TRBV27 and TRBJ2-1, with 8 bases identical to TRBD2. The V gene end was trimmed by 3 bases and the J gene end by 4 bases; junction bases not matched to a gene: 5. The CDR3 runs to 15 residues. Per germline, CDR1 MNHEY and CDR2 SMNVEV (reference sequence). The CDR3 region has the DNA TGTGCCAGCAGTTTGGCGGGGGGACGGTACAATGAGCAGTTCTTC. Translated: CASSLAGGRYNEQFF.

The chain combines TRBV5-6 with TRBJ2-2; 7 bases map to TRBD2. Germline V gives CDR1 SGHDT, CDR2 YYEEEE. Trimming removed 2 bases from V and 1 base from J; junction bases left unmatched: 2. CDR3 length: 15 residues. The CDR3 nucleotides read TGTGCCAGCAGCTTTCTAGCGGTGAACACCGGGGAGCTGTTTTTT. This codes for CASSFLAVNTGELFF.

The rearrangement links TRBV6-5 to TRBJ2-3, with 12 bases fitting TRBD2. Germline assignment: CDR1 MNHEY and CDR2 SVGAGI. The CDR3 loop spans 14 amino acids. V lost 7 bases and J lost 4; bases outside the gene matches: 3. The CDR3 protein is CASTSGGAADTQYF. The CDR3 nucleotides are TGTGCCAGCACTAGCGGGGGGGCCGCAGATACGCAGTATTTT.

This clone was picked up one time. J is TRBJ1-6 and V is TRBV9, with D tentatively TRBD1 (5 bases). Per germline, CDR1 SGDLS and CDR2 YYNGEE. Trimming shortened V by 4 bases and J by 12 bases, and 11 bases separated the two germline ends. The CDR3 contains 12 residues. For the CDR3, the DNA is TGTGCCAGCAGCCCAGTGGGGCAACCCCTCCACTTT. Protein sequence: CASSPVGQPLHF.

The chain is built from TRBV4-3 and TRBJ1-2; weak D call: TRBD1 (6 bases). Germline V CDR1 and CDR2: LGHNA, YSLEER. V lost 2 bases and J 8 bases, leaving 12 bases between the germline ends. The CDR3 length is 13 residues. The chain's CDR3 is CASSQLTGSGYTF. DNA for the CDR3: TGCGCCAGCAGCCAACTTACAGGGAGCGGCTACACCTTC.

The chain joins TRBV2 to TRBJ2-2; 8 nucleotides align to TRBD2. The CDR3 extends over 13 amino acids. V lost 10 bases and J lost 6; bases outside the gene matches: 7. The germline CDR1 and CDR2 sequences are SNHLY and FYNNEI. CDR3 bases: TGTGCCAAAGGCGGGGGGCGGCCCGGGGAGCTGTTTTTT. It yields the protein CAKGGGRPGELFF. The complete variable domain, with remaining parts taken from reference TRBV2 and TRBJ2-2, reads EPEVTQTPSHQVTQMGQEVILRCVPISNHLYFYWYRQILGQKVEFLVSFYNNEISEKSEIFDDQFSVERPDGSNFTLKIRSTKLEDSAMYFCAKGGGRPGELFFGEGSRLTVL.

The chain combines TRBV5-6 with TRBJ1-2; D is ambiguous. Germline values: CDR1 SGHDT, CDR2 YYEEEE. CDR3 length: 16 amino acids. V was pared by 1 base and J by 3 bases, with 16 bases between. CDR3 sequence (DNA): TGTGCCAGCAGCTTGAGGGTAACTAGGGAGGACTATGGCTACACCTTC. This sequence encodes CASSLRVTREDYGYTF.

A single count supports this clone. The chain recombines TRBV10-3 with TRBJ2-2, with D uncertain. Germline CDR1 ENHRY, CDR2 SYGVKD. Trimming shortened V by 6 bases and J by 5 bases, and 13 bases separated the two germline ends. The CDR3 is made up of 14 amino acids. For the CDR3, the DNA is TGTGCCATCAGCCCAAGCCAGGTAACCGGGGAGCTGTTTTTT. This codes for CAISPSQVTGELFF.

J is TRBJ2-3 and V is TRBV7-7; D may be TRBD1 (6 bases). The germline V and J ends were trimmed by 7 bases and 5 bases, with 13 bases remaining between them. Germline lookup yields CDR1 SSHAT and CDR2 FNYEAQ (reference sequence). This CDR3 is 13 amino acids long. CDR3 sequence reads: CASKEAGEDTQYF. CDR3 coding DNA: TGTGCCAGCAAGGAGGCAGGGGAAGATACGCAGTATTTT.